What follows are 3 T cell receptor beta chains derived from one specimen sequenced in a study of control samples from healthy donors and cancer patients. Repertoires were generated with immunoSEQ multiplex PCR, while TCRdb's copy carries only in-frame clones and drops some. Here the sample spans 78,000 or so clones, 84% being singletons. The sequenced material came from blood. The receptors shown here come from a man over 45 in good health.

CDR3 sequence reads: CASSRYSSHSSYNEQFF. The CDR3 region has the DNA TGTGCCAGCAGTCGATACTCCTCCCATAGCTCCTACAATGAGCAGTTCTTC. V and J are TRBV6-6 and TRBJ2-1; D unresolved. The V gene's germline CDR1 is MNHNY and CDR2 SVGAGI (reference sequence). The CDR3 loop spans 17 amino acids. Trimming shortened V by 5 bases and J by 0 bases, and 17 bases separated the two germline ends.

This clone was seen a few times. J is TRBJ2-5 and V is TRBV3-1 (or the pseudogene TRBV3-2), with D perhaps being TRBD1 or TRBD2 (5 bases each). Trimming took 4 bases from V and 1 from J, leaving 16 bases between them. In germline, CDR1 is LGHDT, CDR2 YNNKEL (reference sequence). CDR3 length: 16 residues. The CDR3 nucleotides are TGTGCCAGCAGCCCCCTTACGGGACGGACCCAAGAGACCCAGTACTTC. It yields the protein CASSPLTGRTQETQYF.

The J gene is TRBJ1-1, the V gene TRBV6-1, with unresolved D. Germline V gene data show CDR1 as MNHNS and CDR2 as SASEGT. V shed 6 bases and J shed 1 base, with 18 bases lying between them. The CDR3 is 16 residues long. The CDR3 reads CASSETGIWGNTEAFF. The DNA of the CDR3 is TGTGCCAGCAGCGAAACGGGGATCTGGGGGAACACTGAAGCTTTCTTT.